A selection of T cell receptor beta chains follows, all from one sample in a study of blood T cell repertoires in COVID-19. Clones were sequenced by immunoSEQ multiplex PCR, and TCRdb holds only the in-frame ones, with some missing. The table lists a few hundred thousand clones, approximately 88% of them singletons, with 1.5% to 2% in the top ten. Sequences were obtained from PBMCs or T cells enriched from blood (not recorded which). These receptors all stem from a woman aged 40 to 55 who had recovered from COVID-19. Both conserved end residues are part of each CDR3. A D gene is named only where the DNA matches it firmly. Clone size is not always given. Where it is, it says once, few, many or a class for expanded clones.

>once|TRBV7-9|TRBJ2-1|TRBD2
TGTGCCAGCAGCGGGTGGCGGGAGGGCTACAATGAGCAGTTCTTC
CASSGWREGYNEQFF
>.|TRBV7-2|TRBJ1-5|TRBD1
TGTGCCAGCAGCACCTCAGGGGGGAACTTCAATCAGCCCCAGCATTTT
CASSTSGGNFNQPQHF
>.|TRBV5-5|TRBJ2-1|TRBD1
TGTGCCAGCAGCTTAAAAGGGACAGGTTACAATGAGCAGTTCTTC
CASSLKGTGYNEQFF
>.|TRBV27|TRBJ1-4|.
TGTGCCAGCAGTTTAAACAGGGCTAATGAAAAACTGTTTTTT
CASSLNRANEKLFF
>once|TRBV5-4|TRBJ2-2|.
TGTGCCAGCAGCCCGGGTGGAGACGGGAACACCGGGGAGCTGTTTTTT
CASSPGGDGNTGELFF
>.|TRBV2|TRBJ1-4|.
TGTGCCAGCAGCCCAGGGGCAACTAATGAAAAACTGTTTTTT
CASSPGATNEKLFF
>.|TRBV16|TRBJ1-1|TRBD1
TGTGCCAGCAGCCAACGGCAGGGGGCTTGGAGGAACACTGAAGCTTTCTTT
CASSQRQGAWRNTEAFF
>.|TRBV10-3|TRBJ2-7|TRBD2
TGTGCCATCAGTGAGTCCGGGACTAGCGCCTACGAGCAGTACTTC
CAISESGTSAYEQYF
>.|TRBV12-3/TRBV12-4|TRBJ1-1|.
TGTGCCAGCAGAGGACAGTGGAACACTGAAGCTTTCTTT
CASRGQWNTEAFF
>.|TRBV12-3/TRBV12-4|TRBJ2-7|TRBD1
TGTGCCAGCAGCGACAGGGGGTACGAGCAGTACTTC
CASSDRGYEQYF
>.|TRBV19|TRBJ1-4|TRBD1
TGTGCCAGTCAGGGACAGTTTAATGAAAAACTGTTTTTT
CASQGQFNEKLFF
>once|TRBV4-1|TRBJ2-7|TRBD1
TGCGCCAGCAGCCAAGATCTGGGACAGGGCTACGAGCAGTACTTC
CASSQDLGQGYEQYF
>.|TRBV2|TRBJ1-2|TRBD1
TGTGCCAGCATTGACAGGGGGAAGGAAGCTAACTATGGCTACACCTTC
CASIDRGKEANYGYTF
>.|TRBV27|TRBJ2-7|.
TGTGCCAGCAGTTTCGGACAGATCTACGAGCAGTACTTC
CASSFGQIYEQYF
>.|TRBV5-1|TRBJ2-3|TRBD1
TGCGCCAGCAGCCCACATGGGACAGAAGCAGATACGCAGTATTTT
CASSPHGTEADTQYF
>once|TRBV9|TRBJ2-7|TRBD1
TGTGCCAGCAGCTCAACAATCGACAGGGACGAGCAGTACTTC
CASSSTIDRDEQYF
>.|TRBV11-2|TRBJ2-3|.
TGTGCCAGCAGCTCACTTGTCGGGATCGGCACAGATACGCAGTATTTT
CASSSLVGIGTDTQYF
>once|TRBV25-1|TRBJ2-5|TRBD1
TGTGCCAGCAGTGTTGTGGGGACAGGGATCCAAGAGACCCAGTACTTC
CASSVVGTGIQETQYF
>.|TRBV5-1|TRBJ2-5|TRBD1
TGCGCCAGCAGGATGGGACAGGGAGAGACCCAGTACTTC
CASRMGQGETQYF
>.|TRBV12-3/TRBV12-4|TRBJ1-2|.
TGTGCCAGCAGTTTTGGGAGGGGTGGCTACACCTTC
CASSFGRGGYTF
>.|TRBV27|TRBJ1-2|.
TGTGCCAGCAGTTTACCAAATTTAGGACAGCCTAGCTATGGCTACACCTTC
CASSLPNLGQPSYGYTF
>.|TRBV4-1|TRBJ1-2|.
TGCGCCAGCAGCCAAGATCTGCGATCATATGGCTACACCTTC
CASSQDLRSYGYTF
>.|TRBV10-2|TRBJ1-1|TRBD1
TGCGCCAGCAGCCCCGCGACAGGGTCGGACACTGAAGCTTTCTTT
CASSPATGSDTEAFF
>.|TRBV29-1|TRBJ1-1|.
TGCAGCGTTTTTCCCGACAGTTTCACTGAAGCTTTCTTT
CSVFPDSFTEAFF
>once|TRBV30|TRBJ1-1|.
TGTGCCTGGACTCGGGGGGGATGGAACACTGAAGCTTTCTTT
CAWTRGGWNTEAFF
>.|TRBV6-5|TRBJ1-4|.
TGTGCCAGCAGGGAGTGGGGGCTGGGGGAAAAACTGTTTTTT
CASREWGLGEKLFF
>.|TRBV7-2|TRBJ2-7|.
TGTGCCAGCAGCTACCCAGGGTTGAGCCACGAGCAGTACTTC
CASSYPGLSHEQYF
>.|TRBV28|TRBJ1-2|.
TGTGCCAGCAGTTTTGGGACGGGACAAAGGGCCCGCTACACCTTC
CASSFGTGQRARYTF
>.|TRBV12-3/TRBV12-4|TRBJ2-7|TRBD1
TGTGCCAGCGGACAGGACAGCTCCTACGAGCAGTACTTC
CASGQDSSYEQYF
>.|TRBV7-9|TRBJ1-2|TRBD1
TGTGCCAGCAGCTTAGGGGACAGGCGCTATGGCTACACCTTC
CASSLGDRRYGYTF
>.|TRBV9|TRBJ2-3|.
TGTGCCAGCAGCCCCTTCGGGAGTGGCACAGATACGCAGTATTTT
CASSPFGSGTDTQYF
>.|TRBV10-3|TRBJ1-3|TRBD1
TGTGCCATCAGCCCGGGACAGGGAGTTGGAAACACCATATATTTT
CAISPGQGVGNTIYF
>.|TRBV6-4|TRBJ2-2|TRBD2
TGTGCCAGCAAACTAGCGGGAGCCTCAGCCGGGGAGCTGTTTTTT
CASKLAGASAGELFF
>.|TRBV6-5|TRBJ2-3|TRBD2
TGTGCCAGCAGTTACGAGGGACTAGCTACAGATACGCAGTATTTT
CASSYEGLATDTQYF
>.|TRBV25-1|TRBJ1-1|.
TGTGCCAGCAGTGAATTGAATAGGGAGGATAACACTGAAGCTTTCTTT
CASSELNREDNTEAFF
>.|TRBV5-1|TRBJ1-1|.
TGCGCCAGCAGCTTGGCGGGAGTGCTGAACACTGAAGCTTTCTTT
CASSLAGVLNTEAFF
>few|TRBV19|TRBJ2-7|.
TGTGCCAGTAGTATTGGGCAGGGGACCTACGAGCAGTACTTC
CASSIGQGTYEQYF